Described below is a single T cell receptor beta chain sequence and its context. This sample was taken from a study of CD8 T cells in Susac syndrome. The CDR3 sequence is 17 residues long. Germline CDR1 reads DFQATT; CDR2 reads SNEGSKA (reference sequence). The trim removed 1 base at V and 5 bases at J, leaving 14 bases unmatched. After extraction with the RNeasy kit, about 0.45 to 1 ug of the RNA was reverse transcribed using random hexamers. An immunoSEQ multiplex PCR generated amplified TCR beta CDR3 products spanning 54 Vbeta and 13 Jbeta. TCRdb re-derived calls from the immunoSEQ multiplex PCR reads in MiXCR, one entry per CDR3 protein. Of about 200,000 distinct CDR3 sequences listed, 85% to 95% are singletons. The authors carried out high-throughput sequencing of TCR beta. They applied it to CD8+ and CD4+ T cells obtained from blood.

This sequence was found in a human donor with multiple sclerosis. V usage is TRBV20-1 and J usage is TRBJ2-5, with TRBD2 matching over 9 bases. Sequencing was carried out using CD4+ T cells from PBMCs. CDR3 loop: CSARATLAGAHGETQYF. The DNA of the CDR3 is TGCAGTGCTAGAGCCACCTTAGCGGGGGCCCACGGGGAGACCCAGTACTTC.